This is a list of T cell receptor beta chains from one sample in a study of Ad26.COV2.S vaccination and SARS-CoV-2 variants. Libraries were prepared by immunoSEQ multiplex PCR; TCRdb keeps only in-frame clonotypes and omits some of them. The profile shows 300,000 to 350,000 clones, about 86% of them singletons. The starting material was peripheral blood, obtained in a trial of Ad26.COV2.S vaccine versus placebo. The receptor set was obtained from a person between 18 and 65 years old who received the Ad26.COV2.S COVID-19 vaccine or a placebo. The CDR3 runs from the conserved cysteine through the conserved F or W. D genes are given only for firm matches. Clone size is given for some rows only: seen once, a few or many times, or a class if the clone is expanded.

V	D	size	J	DNA	CDR3
TRBV6-5	NA	once	TRBJ2-5	TGTGCCAGCAGTTACTCTCGACAACCCGGAGAGACCCAGTACTTC	CASSYSRQPGETQYF
TRBV27	NA	NA	TRBJ2-3	TGTGCCAGCAGTTTGCGGGGTGAAACAGATACGCAGTATTTT	CASSLRGETDTQYF
TRBV5-4	TRBD1	NA	TRBJ2-5	TGTGCCAGCAGCCCGGGACAGGGGCGGGTAGAGACCCAGTACTTC	CASSPGQGRVETQYF
TRBV10-3	TRBD1	NA	TRBJ1-6	TGTGCCATCGGAACAGGGGATTCACCCCTCCACTTT	CAIGTGDSPLHF
TRBV5-1	NA	NA	TRBJ1-2	TGCGCCAGCAGCTTGGGGGGTAGTGTGACTGGCTACACCTTC	CASSLGGSVTGYTF
TRBV7-2	NA	NA	TRBJ2-5	TGTGCCAGCAGCCTCCCGACCGGGCAGTTGGAGACCCAGTACTTC	CASSLPTGQLETQYF
TRBV28	NA	NA	TRBJ1-3	TGTGCCAGCAGTTGGGGAACGCGTCCTGGAAACACCATATATTTT	CASSWGTRPGNTIYF
TRBV19	NA	NA	TRBJ1-1	TGTGCCAGTAGTATAGTTCGGGGGGACACTGAAGCTTTCTTT	CASSIVRGDTEAFF
TRBV10-3	NA	NA	TRBJ2-1	TGTGCCATCAGGCAGGGGATCTCCTACAATGAGCAGTTCTTC	CAIRQGISYNEQFF
TRBV19	NA	NA	TRBJ2-1	TGTGCCAGTAGTAACCTCCCGAGCTCCTACAATGAGCAGTTCTTC	CASSNLPSSYNEQFF
TRBV30	NA	NA	TRBJ1-5	TGTGCCTGGAGTGTAATAGGTTTGAATCAGCCCCAGCATTTT	CAWSVIGLNQPQHF
TRBV7-2	TRBD1	few	TRBJ2-3	TGTGCCAGCAGCTCCTCCGGGACAGGGGCGGATACGCAGTATTTT	CASSSSGTGADTQYF
TRBV7-8	NA	NA	TRBJ2-3	TGTGCCAGCAGCCTGGGACCAACAGATACGCAGTATTTT	CASSLGPTDTQYF
TRBV13	NA	once	TRBJ1-1	TGTGCCAGCAGCGTTCGACGGGCCGGGAACACTGAAGCTTTCTTT	CASSVRRAGNTEAFF
TRBV6-5	NA	NA	TRBJ1-3	TGTGCCAGCAGCTCAGGGTCGGCAGGAAACACCATATATTTT	CASSSGSAGNTIYF
TRBV9	TRBD2	NA	TRBJ2-3	TGTGCCAGCAGCGTGAACCAGGGATTAGCGGGGGGGCCATTGATAGATACGCAGTATTTT	CASSVNQGLAGGPLIDTQYF
TRBV19	NA	NA	TRBJ1-5	TGTGCCAGTAGTATACCCATAGATTATAGCAATCAGCCCCAGCATTTT	CASSIPIDYSNQPQHF
TRBV5-1	NA	NA	TRBJ2-1	TGCGCCAGCAGCTTGGTAGGGGCAGGGAAGCAGTTCTTC	CASSLVGAGKQFF
TRBV7-9	NA	NA	TRBJ1-2	TGTGCCAGCAGCTTAGGACAGAGTAACTATGGCTACACCTTC	CASSLGQSNYGYTF
TRBV9	NA	NA	TRBJ2-3	TGTGCCAGCAGCTCTGGACAGTTCCTGGTGGATACGCAGTATTTT	CASSSGQFLVDTQYF
TRBV19	NA	NA	TRBJ1-3	TGTGCCAGTAGTATCCGACAGAGCTCTGGAAACACCATATATTTT	CASSIRQSSGNTIYF
TRBV15	NA	NA	TRBJ1-6	TGTGCCACCAGCAGAGATCTATCAGGGAATAATTCACCCCTCCACTTT	CATSRDLSGNNSPLHF
TRBV30	NA	NA	TRBJ1-1	TGTGCCTGGAGTGGTCTGCTAATGAACACTGAAGCTTTCTTT	CAWSGLLMNTEAFF
TRBV7-2	TRBD2	NA	TRBJ2-5	TGTGCCAGCAGCTTTGTAGCGGGGAACCAAGAGACCCAGTACTTC	CASSFVAGNQETQYF
TRBV4-1	NA	NA	TRBJ1-5	TGCGCCAGCAGCCAAGATAGTCTAACAGACCCCAATCAGCCCCAGCATTTT	CASSQDSLTDPNQPQHF
TRBV18	NA	few	TRBJ1-6	TGTGCCAGCTCAGCCGGCGGCCCGACCCTCCACTTT	CASSAGGPTLHF
TRBV5-1	NA	NA	TRBJ2-6	TGCGCCAGCAGAGCGAGACAGGCTAGCTCTGGGGCCAACGTCCTGACTTTC	CASRARQASSGANVLTF
TRBV5-1	NA	once	TRBJ2-5	TGCGCCAGCAGCTTGTCTGCAGCGTCGGGCCAAGAGACCCAGTACTTC	CASSLSAASGQETQYF
TRBV27	NA	NA	TRBJ1-2	TGTGCCAGCAGTTTTCGGGGCAATGGCTACACCTTC	CASSFRGNGYTF
TRBV3-1/TRBV3-2	NA	NA	TRBJ2-7	TGTGCCAGCAGCCAAGATCCTGGGACCTACGAGCAGTACTTC	CASSQDPGTYEQYF
TRBV5-1	NA	NA	TRBJ1-2	TGCGCCAGCAGCTTGGAAGCCTATGGCTACACCTTC	CASSLEAYGYTF
TRBV6-6	TRBD1	NA	TRBJ1-6	TGTGCCAGCAGTACCGGGACAGGGGGGTTACCCCTCCACTTT	CASSTGTGGLPLHF
TRBV7-9	NA	NA	TRBJ2-1	TGTGCCAGCAGCTCCATCGGGGGACAGTCCTACAATGAGCAGTTCTTC	CASSSIGGQSYNEQFF
TRBV6-5	TRBD1	NA	TRBJ1-4	TGTGCCAGCAGCTCAGGACAGGCGACCGAAAAACTGTTTTTT	CASSSGQATEKLFF
TRBV7-9	NA	NA	TRBJ1-6	TGTGCCATTCCACTCTCGGGCGGTCATAATTCACCCCTCCACTTT	CAIPLSGGHNSPLHF
TRBV19	NA	NA	TRBJ2-5	TGTGCCAGTAGTATATGGCGCACGGGGGACCAAGAGACCCAGTACTTC	CASSIWRTGDQETQYF
TRBV7-2	TRBD1	NA	TRBJ2-7	TGTGCCAGCAGCCCCGACAGGGGGCAGGGGTACGAGCAGTACTTC	CASSPDRGQGYEQYF
TRBV3-1/TRBV3-2	TRBD2	NA	TRBJ2-3	TGTGCCAGCAGCCTCGGACTAGCGGGGGGGTTGGGGTTT	CASSLGLAGGLGF
TRBV29-1	TRBD1	NA	TRBJ1-2	TGCAGCGCAGGGACAGGGGGCCAAGGACGCTATGGCTACACCTTC	CSAGTGGQGRYGYTF
TRBV7-2	NA	NA	TRBJ2-6	TGTGCCAGCAGCTTATGGGGCAGAGCTGGGGCCAACGTCCTGACTTTC	CASSLWGRAGANVLTF
TRBV2	NA	NA	TRBJ2-7	TGTGCCAGCAGCGGACAGCCCACTAGCTCCTACGAGCAGTACTTC	CASSGQPTSSYEQYF
TRBV5-1	NA	NA	TRBJ2-7	TGCGCCAGCAGCAACACTCCCCAGGGACCGATAGGCGAGCAGTACTTC	CASSNTPQGPIGEQYF
TRBV4-3	NA	NA	TRBJ1-1	TGCGCCAGCAGCCTCGGGCGGTTGAACACTGAAGCTTTCTTT	CASSLGRLNTEAFF
TRBV2	NA	NA	TRBJ1-2	TGTGCCAGCAGAACAGCTAACTATGGCTACACCTTC	CASRTANYGYTF
TRBV3-1/TRBV3-2	NA	NA	TRBJ1-3	TGTGCCAGCGGGGTTACGTCCGGAAACACCATATATTTT	CASGVTSGNTIYF
TRBV5-4	NA	NA	TRBJ1-2	TGTGCCAGCAGCCTGAGCGGAGGCTACACCTTC	CASSLSGGYTF
TRBV6-5	NA	NA	TRBJ2-7	TGTGCCAGCAGTTACTCGAGGGCCAGCTACGAGCAGTACTTC	CASSYSRASYEQYF